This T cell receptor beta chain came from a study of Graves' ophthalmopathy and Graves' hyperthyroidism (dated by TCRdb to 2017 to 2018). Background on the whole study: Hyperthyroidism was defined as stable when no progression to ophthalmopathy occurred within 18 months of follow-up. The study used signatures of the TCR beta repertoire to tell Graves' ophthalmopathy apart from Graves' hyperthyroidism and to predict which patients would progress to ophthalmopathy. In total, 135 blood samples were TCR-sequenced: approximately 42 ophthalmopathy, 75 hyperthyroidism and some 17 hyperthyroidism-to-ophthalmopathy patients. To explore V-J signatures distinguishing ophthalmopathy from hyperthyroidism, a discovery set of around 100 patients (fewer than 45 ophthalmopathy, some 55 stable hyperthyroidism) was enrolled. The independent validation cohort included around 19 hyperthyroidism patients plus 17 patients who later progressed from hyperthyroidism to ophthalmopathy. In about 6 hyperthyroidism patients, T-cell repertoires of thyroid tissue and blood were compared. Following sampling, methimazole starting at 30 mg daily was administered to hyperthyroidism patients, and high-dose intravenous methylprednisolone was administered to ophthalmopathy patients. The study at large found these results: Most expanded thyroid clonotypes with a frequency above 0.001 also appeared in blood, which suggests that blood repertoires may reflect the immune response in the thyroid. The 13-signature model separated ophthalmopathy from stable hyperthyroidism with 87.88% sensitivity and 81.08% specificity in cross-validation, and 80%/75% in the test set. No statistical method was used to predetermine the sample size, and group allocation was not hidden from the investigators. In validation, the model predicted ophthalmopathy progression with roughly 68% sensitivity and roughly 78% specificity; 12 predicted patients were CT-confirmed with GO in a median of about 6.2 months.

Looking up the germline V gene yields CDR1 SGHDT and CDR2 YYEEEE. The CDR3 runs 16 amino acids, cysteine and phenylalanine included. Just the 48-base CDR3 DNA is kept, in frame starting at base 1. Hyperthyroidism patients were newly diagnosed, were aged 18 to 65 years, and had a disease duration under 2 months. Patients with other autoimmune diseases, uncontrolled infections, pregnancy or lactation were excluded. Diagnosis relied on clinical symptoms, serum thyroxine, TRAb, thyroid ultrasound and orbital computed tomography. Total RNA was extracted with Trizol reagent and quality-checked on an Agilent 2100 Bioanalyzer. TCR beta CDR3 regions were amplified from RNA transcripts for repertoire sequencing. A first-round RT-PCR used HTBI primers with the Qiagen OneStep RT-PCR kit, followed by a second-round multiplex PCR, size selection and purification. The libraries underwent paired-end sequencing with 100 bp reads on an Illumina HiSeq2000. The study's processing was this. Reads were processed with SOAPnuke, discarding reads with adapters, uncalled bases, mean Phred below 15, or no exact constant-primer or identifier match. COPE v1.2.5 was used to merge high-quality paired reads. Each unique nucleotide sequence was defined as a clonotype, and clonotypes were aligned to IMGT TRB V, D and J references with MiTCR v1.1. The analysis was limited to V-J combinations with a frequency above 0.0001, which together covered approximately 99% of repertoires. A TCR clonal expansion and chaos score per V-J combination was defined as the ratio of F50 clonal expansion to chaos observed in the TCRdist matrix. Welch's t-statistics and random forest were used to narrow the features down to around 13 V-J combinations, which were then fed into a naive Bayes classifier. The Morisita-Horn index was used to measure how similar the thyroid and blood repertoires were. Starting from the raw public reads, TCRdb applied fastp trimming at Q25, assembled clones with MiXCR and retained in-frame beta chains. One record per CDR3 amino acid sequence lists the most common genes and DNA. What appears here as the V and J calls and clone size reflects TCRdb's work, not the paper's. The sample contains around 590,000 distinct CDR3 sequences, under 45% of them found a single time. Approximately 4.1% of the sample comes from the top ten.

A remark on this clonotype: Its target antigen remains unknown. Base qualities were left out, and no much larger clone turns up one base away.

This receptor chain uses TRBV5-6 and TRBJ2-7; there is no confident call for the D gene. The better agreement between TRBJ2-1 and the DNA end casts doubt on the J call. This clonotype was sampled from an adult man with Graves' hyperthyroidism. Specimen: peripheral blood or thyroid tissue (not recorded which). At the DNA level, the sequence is TGTGCCAGCAGCTTCGATAGCCATTTGGGGTACAATGAGCAGTTCTTC. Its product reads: CASSFDSHLGYNEQFF.